This T cell receptor (beta chain) is drawn from a study of shared T cell receptors in the human thymus. Clones were read by immunoSEQ multiplex PCR, and TCRdb kept only the in-frame ones, dropping some. Here the sample spans around 67,000 clones, about 95% being singletons. This CDR3 has 15 amino acids. Trimming took off 5 bases at V and 2 bases at J, with 16 bases between the two ends. Germline assignment: CDR1 MDHEN and CDR2 SYDVKM. This sequence was found in a human donor. The specimen sequenced was thymocytes. The chain uses TRBV28 and TRBJ2-7; possible D gene TRBD1, 6 bases. The CDR3 nucleotides read TGTGCCAGCAGTCCTCAGGGGAAAAGGGCCTACGAGCAGTACTTC. Its translation is CASSPQGKRAYEQYF.